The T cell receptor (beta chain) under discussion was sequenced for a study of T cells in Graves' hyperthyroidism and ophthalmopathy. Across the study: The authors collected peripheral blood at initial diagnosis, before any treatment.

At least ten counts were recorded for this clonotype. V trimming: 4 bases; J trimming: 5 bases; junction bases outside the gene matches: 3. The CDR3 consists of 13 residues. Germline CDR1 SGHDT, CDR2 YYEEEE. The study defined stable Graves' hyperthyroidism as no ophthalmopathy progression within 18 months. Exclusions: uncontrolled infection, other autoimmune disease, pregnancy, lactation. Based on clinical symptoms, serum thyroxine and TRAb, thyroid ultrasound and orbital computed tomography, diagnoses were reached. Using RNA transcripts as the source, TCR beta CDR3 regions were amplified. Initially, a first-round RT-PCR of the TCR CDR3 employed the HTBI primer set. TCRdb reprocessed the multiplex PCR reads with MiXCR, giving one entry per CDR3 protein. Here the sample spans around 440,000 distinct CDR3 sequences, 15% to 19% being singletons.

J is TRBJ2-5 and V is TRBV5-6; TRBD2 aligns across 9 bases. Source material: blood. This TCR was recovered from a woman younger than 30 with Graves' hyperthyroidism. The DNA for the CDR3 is TGTGCCAGCAGCGGTACTAGCGGGGAGACCCAGTACTTC. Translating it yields CASSGTSGETQYF.